This TCR beta chain stems from a study of human T cells and chemical hapten exposure. Turning to the study itself: Across its approximately 25 weeks, the study gave patients weekly diphenylcyclopropenone doses to the scalp. TCR yields per sample varied mostly from small pooled library volume differences. Study-level results: Compared to controls, expanded TCRs made significantly more large clusters of similar CDR3s.

This clonotype was seen repeatedly, ten times or more. Its antigen remains unknown. Time point indicated: patch test 3, about 24 weeks after DPC sensitization. As to treatment: therapeutic diphenylcyclopropenone sensitization with weekly scalp DPC. TCRdb processed the RACE reads anew with MiXCR; each CDR3 protein has one entry. The table shows 50,000 to 70,000 distinct CDR3 sequences, with around 12% occurring only once. This receptor was obtained from a man aged 25 to 45 with alopecia areata. Some clones in this sample may be carry-over from other donors' samples. This sample comprised whole blood, obtained in connection with sensitization to the hapten diphenylcyclopropenone (DPC).

The CDR3 reads CASRLNDPYEQYF. CDR3 nucleotides: TGTGCCAGCAGATTAAACGACCCGTACGAGCAGTACTTC. The chain couples TRBV6-2 or TRBV6-3 to TRBJ2-7; D unresolved. V was pared by 6 bases and J by 4 bases, with 13 bases between. CDR3 size: 13 residues. The germline V gene encodes CDR1 MNHEY and CDR2 SVGEGT.